This T cell receptor beta chain is drawn from a study of Tregs in tolerant kidney transplant recipients. Germline assignment: CDR1 SGHNT and CDR2 YYREEE (reference sequence). This CDR3 spans 19 amino acids. The V segment lost 1 base and the J segment 2 bases; nucleotides outside the gene matches: 12. Comment on this clone: What it binds is unknown.

TCRdb's table, derived via immunoSEQ multiplex PCR, lists solely in-frame clones and lacks some. The sample includes 95,000 or so clones, roughly 93% of them seen just once. Recipients received nonmyeloablative bone marrow transplants from related graft donors, with transient mixed chimerism. Unstimulated Tregs (CD4+CD25+CD127-) and CD4+CD25- non-Tregs were sorted from PBMCs. Regarding the study as a whole: In tolerant patients, donor-specific Tregs outgrew total Tregs, suggesting antigen-driven expansion. This study did not directly address biological reproducibility.

The sequence derives from a human patient who received a combined kidney and bone marrow transplant. These T cells may partly come from the graft donor. The chain recombines TRBV5-4 with TRBJ1-5, with 10 bases identical to TRBD1. Specimen: CD4+ T cells from blood (PBMCs), collected 12 months after the transplant. The CDR3: CASSLQPPGQGYGNQPQHF. Here the CDR3 DNA reads TGTGCCAGCAGCTTGCAACCCCCGGGACAGGGGTATGGCAATCAGCCCCAGCATTTT.